This TCR beta chain was recovered during a study of control samples from healthy donors and cancer patients (dated by TCRdb to the early 2020s). CDR1 and CDR2 were assigned from the germline V gene (reference sequence) as SEHNR and FQNEAQ. The CDR3 starts with the cysteine, ends with the phenylalanine, and has 15 residues. The entry retains the CDR3 DNA only, 45 bases that are in frame from base 1. V sheds 7 bases and J sheds 0 bases, leaving 13 bases between their ends. Libraries were built with the immunoSEQ multiplex PCR assay. This immuneACCESS table, as held by TCRdb, lists in-frame sequences with V and J called but not all clones. Of the missing ones, under half trace to an unresolved V gene in checked studies; the others have no known cause. This sample holds under 140,000 clones; approximately 88% were observed only once. The ten largest clones add up to roughly 3.5% of the sample. Worth noting for this clone: The antigen it binds to is not known. No much larger clone exists at a distance of one base, and base qualities are not known.

The sequenced sample was PBMCs. The source of this sequence is a woman aged 60 to 75 with lung cancer. The sequence is built from TRBV7-9 and TRBJ1-3, with the D gene not confidently named. At the DNA level, the sequence is TGTGCCAGCAAGCCTGCCCGGTTCTCTGGAAACACCATATATTTT. This translates into CASKPARFSGNTIYF. The entire variable domain, with the stretches around the CDR3 drawn from the reference TRBV7-9 and TRBJ1-3 proteins, is DTGVSQNPRHKITKRGQNVTFRCDPISEHNRLYWYRQTLGQGPEFLTYFQNEAQLEKSRLLSDRFSAERPKGSFSTLEIQRTEQGDSAMYLCASKPARFSGNTIYFGEGSWLTVV.